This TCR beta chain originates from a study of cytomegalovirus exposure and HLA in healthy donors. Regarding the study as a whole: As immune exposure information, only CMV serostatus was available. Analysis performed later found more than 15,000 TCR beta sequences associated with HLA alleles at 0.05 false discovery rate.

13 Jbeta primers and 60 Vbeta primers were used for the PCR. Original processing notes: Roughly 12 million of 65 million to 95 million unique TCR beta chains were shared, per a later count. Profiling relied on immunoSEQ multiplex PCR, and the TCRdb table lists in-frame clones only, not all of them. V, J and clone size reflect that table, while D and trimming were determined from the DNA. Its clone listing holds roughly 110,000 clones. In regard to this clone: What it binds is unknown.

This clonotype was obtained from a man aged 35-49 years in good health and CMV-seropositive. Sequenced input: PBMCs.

CDR3 in DNA: TGTGCCAGCAGCTTGGTTGGCACAAGCTCCTACAATGAGCAGTTCTTC. This sequence encodes CASSLVGTSSYNEQFF. The chain is built from TRBV5-6 and TRBJ2-1; D is undetermined. Germline V gene lookup returns CDR1 SGHDT and CDR2 YYEEEE. This CDR3 is 16 amino acids long. V was trimmed by 0 bases and J by 0 bases, leaving 10 bases between them.